This T cell receptor beta chain is drawn from a study of cytomegalovirus exposure and HLA in healthy donors. The PCR made use of 60 Vbeta and 13 Jbeta primers. TCRdb's table, derived via immunoSEQ multiplex PCR, lists solely in-frame clones and lacks some. This specimen shows some 75,000 clones; the ten leading clones hold 4% to 5.5%. Broader study findings: TCR beta chains numbering about 160 were designated cytomegalovirus-associated. Association of 16,951 TCR beta sequences with HLA alleles was found at 0.05 false discovery rate in a later analysis.

About this clone itself: Its antigen is unidentified.

Each of the donors was a healthy bone marrow donor. The source is a man aged 40-55 years in good health and CMV-seronegative. Sequenced material: PBMCs.

This CDR3 is CASSYSREGTEAFF. Here the CDR3 DNA reads TGTGCCAGCAGTTACTCCCGGGAAGGAACTGAAGCTTTCTTT. V usage is TRBV6-5 and J usage is TRBJ1-1; no reliable D call. Trimming removed 0 bases from V and 5 bases from J, with 10 bases in between. This CDR3 is 14 amino acids long. CDR1 and CDR2 from the germline V gene are MNHEY and SVGAGI.